These 22 T cell receptor beta chains were all obtained from the same sample, sequenced in a study of spatial heterogeneity in lung cancer. TCRdb reprocessed the 5' RACE reads with MiXCR, giving one entry per CDR3 protein. This repertoire shows some 80,000 distinct CDR3 sequences, under 8.5% found once; its top ten account for 6.8%. Time point defined: sample taken at primary tumor resection. The sample consisted of PBMCs, taken at surgery. These receptors all come from a male donor with early-stage non-small cell lung cancer.

V is TRBV9 and J is TRBJ2-2, with D unclear. Germline loops: CDR1 SGDLS, CDR2 YYNGEE. The V gene lost 0 bases and the J gene lost 0 bases, with 3 bases spanning the gap. CDR3 length equals 14 residues. The chain's CDR3 is CASSVDPNTGELFF. CDR3 DNA sequence: TGTGCCAGCAGCGTAGATCCGAACACCGGGGAGCTGTTTTTT.

This clonotype has only a few counts. The rearrangement links TRBV20-1 to TRBJ2-1; D perhaps matches TRBD2 (5 bases). V gave up 0 bases and J gave up 6 bases, with 9 bases separating them. CDR3 length: 13 residues. Germline assignment: CDR1 DFQATT and CDR2 SNEGSKA (reference sequence). The DNA of the CDR3 is TGCAGTGCTAGAGATACGAGGGTCAATGAGCAGTTCTTC. As protein: CSARDTRVNEQFF.

This clonotype was recorded many times. This sequence joins TRBV20-1 and TRBJ2-7; D possibly corresponds to TRBD1 (5 bases). From germline, CDR1 is DFQATT and CDR2 SNEGSKA (reference sequence). This CDR3 region has 14 residues. Trimming removed 4 bases from V and 4 bases from J, with 17 bases in between. The CDR3 bases are TGCAGTGCTATCCCCCCGCAGGGTAGATACGAGCAGTACTTC. This gives the protein CSAIPPQGRYEQYF.

In its sample, this clonotype was seen many times. The chain has TRBV4-3 and TRBJ2-7; possibly TRBD1 for D (6 bases). Per germline, CDR1 LGHNA and CDR2 YSLEER. CDR3 length: 15 residues. Trimming shortened V by 0 bases and J by 0 bases, and 9 bases separated the two germline ends. The CDR3 spells CASSQDPDSSYEQYF. DNA for the CDR3: TGCGCCAGCAGCCAAGATCCGGACAGCTCCTACGAGCAGTACTTC.

The chain links TRBV12-3 or TRBV12-4 to TRBJ2-2; 8 nucleotides match TRBD1. Trimming cost V 1 base and J 6 bases; bases outside gene matches: 7. The CDR3 extends over 16 amino acids. The CDR3 reads CASSLEAGGWAGELFF. DNA of the CDR3: TGTGCCAGCAGTTTAGAGGCAGGGGGCTGGGCCGGGGAGCTGTTTTTT.

This clonotype was recorded many times. CDR3 coding DNA: TGTGCCAGCAGCCAAGAGTTAGGTCGGGCCTACGAGCAGTACTTC. Translated, it gives CASSQELGRAYEQYF. The V call is TRBV14, the J call TRBJ2-7; the D is unclear. V lost 0 bases, J lost 2 bases, and 11 bases lay in between. The CDR3 has 15 amino acids. The V gene's germline CDR1 is SGHDN and CDR2 FVKESK.

This clonotype has at least ten counts. The chain has TRBV20-1 and TRBJ2-1; D gene unclear. CDR1 DFQATT and CDR2 SNEGSKA come from the germline V gene (reference sequence). The CDR3 consists of 17 residues. The V gene lost 3 bases and the J gene lost 1 base, with 19 bases spanning the gap. The CDR3 DNA follows: TGCAGTGCTAGTTTTTTGGGCGCGGTACCTTCCTACAATGAGCAGTTCTTC. Amino acids: CSASFLGAVPSYNEQFF.

This clonotype was detected ten times or more. The CDR3: CASSEMPRSIQYF. CDR3 bases: TGTGCCAGCAGTGAGATGCCGAGGAGCATTCAGTACTTC. The chain employs TRBV2 and TRBJ2-4; D is ambiguous. Trimming cost V 3 bases and J 9 bases, with 12 bases left between them. In germline, CDR1 is SNHLY, CDR2 FYNNEI. This CDR3 is built from 13 residues.

This clonotype was seen ten or more times. The chain uses TRBV7-9 and TRBJ1-5, with D possibly matching TRBD1 (5 bases). The ends were cut back, 4 bases at V and 5 bases at J, with 6 bases in the middle. Germline-derived CDR1 and CDR2 are SEHNR and FQNEAQ (reference sequence). The CDR3 totals 12 residues. This chain's CDR3 is CASSWGDQPQHF. The CDR3 DNA reads as TGTGCCAGCAGCTGGGGGGATCAGCCCCAGCATTTT.

The V and J genes are TRBV5-5 and TRBJ1-1, with D uncertain. V was pared by 3 bases and J by 1 base, with 7 bases between. Germline lookup yields CDR1 SGHKS and CDR2 YYEKEE (reference sequence). This CDR3 comprises 13 residues. Written as DNA, the CDR3 is TGTGCCAGCAGCTATACAACGAACACTGAAGCTTTCTTT. This sequence encodes CASSYTTNTEAFF.

This clonotype has ten or more counts. The CDR3 loop reads CSARPGHLFEQYF. DNA of the CDR3: TGCAGTGCTCGTCCGGGACACTTATTCGAGCAGTACTTC. The chain combines TRBV20-1 with TRBJ2-7, with D maybe TRBD1 (6 bases). Germline lookup yields CDR1 DFQATT and CDR2 SNEGSKA (reference sequence). The CDR3 spans 13 residues. With 5 bases removed from V and 6 bases from J, the gap between germline ends came to 17 bases.

The V call is TRBV19, the J call TRBJ2-3; D not certain. The CDR3 totals 15 residues. V shed 8 bases and J shed 4 bases, with 19 bases lying between them. Germline CDR1 LNHDA, CDR2 SQIVND (reference sequence). The CDR3 sequence: CASGVPRLAADTQYF. Written as DNA, the CDR3 is TGTGCCAGTGGGGTCCCAAGGTTGGCGGCAGATACGCAGTATTTT.

In its sample, this clonotype was seen many times. This chain uses TRBV12-3 or TRBV12-4 with TRBJ1-1; unclear D gene. The ends were cut back, 6 bases at V and 5 bases at J, with 10 bases in the middle. The CDR3 contains 12 residues. CDR3 amino acids: CASRMLRTEAFF. In nucleotides, the CDR3 is TGTGCCAGCAGGATGCTACGGACTGAAGCTTTCTTT.

This clonotype appeared a few times. The rearrangement uses TRBV5-4 and TRBJ1-2, with 8 nucleotides matching TRBD1. Per germline, CDR1 SGHNT and CDR2 YYREEE (reference sequence). This CDR3 region has 16 residues. The V and J ends lost 4 bases and 2 bases, in that order; junction bases with no gene match: 10. CDR3 protein: CASSKGQAIHNYGYTF. The CDR3 DNA follows: TGTGCCAGCAGCAAGGGACAGGCGATCCACAACTATGGCTACACCTTC.

This clonotype was detected ten times or more. The chain couples TRBV24-1 to TRBJ2-5, with TRBD1 matching 9 bases. Germline trimming cut 4 bases from V and 4 bases from J; bases unmatched to any gene: 9. CDR1 is KGHDR and CDR2 is SFDVKD in the germline V gene. The CDR3 is 16 residues long. The CDR3, as DNA: TGTGCCACCAGTGAGTCAAAAGGACAGGGGAGAGAGACCCAGTACTTC. This sequence encodes CATSESKGQGRETQYF.

The chain recombines TRBV6-6 with TRBJ2-7; TRBD2 agrees at 8 bases. The CDR3 totals 15 residues. Germline trimming cut 7 bases from V and 1 base from J; bases unmatched to any gene: 9. The germline CDR1 and CDR2 sequences are MNHNY and SVGAGI (reference sequence). The CDR3 region has the DNA TGTGCCAGCAACGTCGGGACTAGGGGGTCCTACGAGCAGTACTTC. It codes for CASNVGTRGSYEQYF.

This clonotype was detected a few times. This chain uses TRBV19 with TRBJ1-4, with TRBD1 matching over 10 bases. The trim removed 9 bases at V and 5 bases at J, leaving 3 bases unmatched. The CDR3 has 13 residues. Germline V lookup: CDR1 LNHDA, CDR2 SQIVND (reference sequence). As DNA, the CDR3 is TGTGCCAGCCGACAGGGGGCGAATGAAAAACTGTTTTTT. Its protein product is CASRQGANEKLFF.

On this clonotype: A clone one base away is much larger, so this may be a read error. The J gene is TRBJ2-7, the V gene TRBV7-8; D remains unclear. Deletions cut 5 bases from V and 3 bases from J, with 8 bases between. This CDR3 has 12 amino acids. The germline V gene has CDR1 SGHVS and CDR2 FQNEAQ. The CDR3 DNA sequence: TGTGCCAGCAGCGAAGAGGTCTACGAGCAGTACTTC. This translates into CASSEEVYEQYF.

The rearrangement links TRBV6-2 or TRBV6-3 to TRBJ2-1, with D possibly TRBD1 on 5 matching bases. The V end was cut by 5 bases, the J end by 2 bases, with 13 bases between. Germline lookup yields CDR1 MNHEY and CDR2 SVGEGT. The CDR3 is 15 residues long. CDR3 in amino acids: CASSLDRVPYNEQFF. The CDR3 DNA reads as TGTGCCAGCAGTCTCGACAGAGTACCCTACAATGAGCAGTTCTTC.

This clonotype was counted only a few times. The chain has TRBV20-1 and TRBJ2-7, with 10 nucleotides matching TRBD2. The CDR3 consists of 13 residues. The V gene end was trimmed by 7 bases and the J gene end by 4 bases; junction bases not matched to a gene: 7. In germline, CDR1 is DFQATT, CDR2 SNEGSKA (reference sequence). CDR3 sequence reads: CSVATSGQYEQYF. For the CDR3, the DNA is TGCAGTGTTGCGACTAGCGGGCAGTACGAGCAGTACTTC.

In its sample, this clonotype was seen a few times. The rearrangement uses TRBV2 and TRBJ2-2, with 8 bases matching TRBD1. CDR3 length: 16 amino acids. Germline assignment: CDR1 SNHLY and CDR2 FYNNEI. Losses at the gene ends were 4 bases for V and 3 bases for J; bases not matched to a gene: 7. The CDR3 bases are TGTGCCAGCAGTGTGGACAGGGCGGCGGACACCGGGGAGCTGTTTTTT. Its protein product is CASSVDRAADTGELFF.

The chain couples TRBV5-1 to TRBJ2-1, with 12 positions matching TRBD2. V dropped 4 bases and J dropped 0; count of bases not matched to a gene: 8. Per the germline V gene, CDR1 is SGHRS and CDR2 is YFSETQ. The CDR3 covers 18 residues. CDR3 residues: CASSDGLAGIFSYNEQFF. The CDR3, as DNA: TGCGCCAGCAGCGATGGACTAGCGGGAATATTCTCCTACAATGAGCAGTTCTTC.